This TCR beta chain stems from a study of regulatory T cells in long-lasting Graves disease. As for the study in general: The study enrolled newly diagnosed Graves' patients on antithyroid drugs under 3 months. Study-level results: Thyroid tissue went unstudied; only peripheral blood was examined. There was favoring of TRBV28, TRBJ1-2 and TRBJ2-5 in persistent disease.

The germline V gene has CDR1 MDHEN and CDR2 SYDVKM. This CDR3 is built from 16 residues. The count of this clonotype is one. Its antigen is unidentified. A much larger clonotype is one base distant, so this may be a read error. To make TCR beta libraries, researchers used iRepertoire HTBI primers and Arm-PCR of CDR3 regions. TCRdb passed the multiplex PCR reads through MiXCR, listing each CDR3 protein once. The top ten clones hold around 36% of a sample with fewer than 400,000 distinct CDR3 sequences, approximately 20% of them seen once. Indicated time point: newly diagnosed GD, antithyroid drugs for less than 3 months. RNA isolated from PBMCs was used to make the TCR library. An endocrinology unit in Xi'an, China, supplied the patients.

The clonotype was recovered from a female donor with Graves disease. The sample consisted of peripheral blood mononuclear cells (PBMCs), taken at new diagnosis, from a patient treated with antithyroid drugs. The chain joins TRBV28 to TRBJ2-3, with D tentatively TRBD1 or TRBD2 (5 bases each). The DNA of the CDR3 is TGTGCCAGCACTCCTGTATCTGGGGCTAGCACAGATACGCGGTATTTT. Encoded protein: CASTPVSGASTDTRYF. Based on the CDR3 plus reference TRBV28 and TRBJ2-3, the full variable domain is DVKVTQSSRYLVKRTGEKVFLECVQDMDHENMFWYRQDPGLGLRLIYFSYDVKMKEKGDIPEGYSVSREKKERFSLILESASTNQTSMYLCASTPVSGASTDTRYFGPGTRLTVL.